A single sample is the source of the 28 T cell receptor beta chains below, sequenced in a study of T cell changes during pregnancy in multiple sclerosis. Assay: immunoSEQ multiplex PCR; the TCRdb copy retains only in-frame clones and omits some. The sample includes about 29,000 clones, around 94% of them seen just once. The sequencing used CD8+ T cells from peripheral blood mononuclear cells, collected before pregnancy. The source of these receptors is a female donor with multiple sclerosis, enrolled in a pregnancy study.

CDR3 protein: CASSPRTGEDTDTQYF. CDR3 in DNA: TGTGCCAGCAGCCCCCGGACAGGGGAGGACACAGATACGCAGTATTTT. This rearrangement joins TRBV21-1 to TRBJ2-3; the table's D gene call, TRBD1, was not cross checked with the DNA. TRBV21-1 is an annotated pseudogene. The CDR3 has 16 residues.

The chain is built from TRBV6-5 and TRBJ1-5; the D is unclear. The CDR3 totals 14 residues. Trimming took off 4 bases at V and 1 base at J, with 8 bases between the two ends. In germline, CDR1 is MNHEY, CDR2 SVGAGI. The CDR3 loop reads CASSSPSSNQPQHF. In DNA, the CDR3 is TGTGCCAGCAGTTCCCCTTCCAGCAATCAGCCCCAGCATTTT.

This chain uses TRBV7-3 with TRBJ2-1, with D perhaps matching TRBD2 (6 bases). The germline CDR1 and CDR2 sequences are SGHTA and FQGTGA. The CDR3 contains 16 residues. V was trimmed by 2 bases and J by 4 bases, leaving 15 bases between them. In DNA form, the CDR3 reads TGTGCCAGCAGCTTATCCCCCGGGACTTTTTACAATGAGCAGTTCTTC. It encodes CASSLSPGTFYNEQFF.

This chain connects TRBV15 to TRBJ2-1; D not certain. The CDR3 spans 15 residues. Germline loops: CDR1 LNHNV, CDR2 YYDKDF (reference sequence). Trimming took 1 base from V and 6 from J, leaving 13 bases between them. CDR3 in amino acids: CATSRGRSLGNEQFF. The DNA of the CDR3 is TGTGCCACCAGCAGAGGAAGATCCCTCGGCAATGAGCAGTTCTTC.

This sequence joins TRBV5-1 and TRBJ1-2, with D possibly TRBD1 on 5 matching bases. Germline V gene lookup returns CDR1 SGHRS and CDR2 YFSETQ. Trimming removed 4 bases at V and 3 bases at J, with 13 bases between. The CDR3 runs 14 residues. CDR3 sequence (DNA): TGCGCCAGCAGCCCTCCCCGGGGGTACTATGGCTACACCTTC. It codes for CASSPPRGYYGYTF. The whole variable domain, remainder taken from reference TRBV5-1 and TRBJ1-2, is KAGVTQTPRYLIKTRGQQVTLSCSPISGHRSVSWYQQTPGQGLQFLFEYFSETQRNKGNFPGRFSGRQFSNSRSEMNVSTLELGDSALYLCASSPPRGYYGYTFGSGTRLTVV.

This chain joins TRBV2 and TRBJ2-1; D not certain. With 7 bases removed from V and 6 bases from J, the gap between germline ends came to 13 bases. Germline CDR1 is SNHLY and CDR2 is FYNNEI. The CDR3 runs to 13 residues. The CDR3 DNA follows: TGTGCCAGCACTTACCTTGGAGTCAATGAGCAGTTCTTC. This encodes CASTYLGVNEQFF.

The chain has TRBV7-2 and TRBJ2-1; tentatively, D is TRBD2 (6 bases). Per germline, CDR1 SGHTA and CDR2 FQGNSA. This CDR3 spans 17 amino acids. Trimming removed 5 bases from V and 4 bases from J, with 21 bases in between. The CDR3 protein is CASSPGAGRQLYNEQFF. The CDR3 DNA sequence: TGTGCCAGCAGCCCCGGGGCGGGACGTCAGTTATACAATGAGCAGTTCTTC.

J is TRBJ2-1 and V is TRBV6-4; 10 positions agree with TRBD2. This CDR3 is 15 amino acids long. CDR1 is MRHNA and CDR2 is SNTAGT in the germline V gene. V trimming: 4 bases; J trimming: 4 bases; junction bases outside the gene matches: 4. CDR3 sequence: CASSGTSGDYNEQFF. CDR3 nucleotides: TGTGCCAGCAGTGGAACTAGCGGGGATTACAATGAGCAGTTCTTC.

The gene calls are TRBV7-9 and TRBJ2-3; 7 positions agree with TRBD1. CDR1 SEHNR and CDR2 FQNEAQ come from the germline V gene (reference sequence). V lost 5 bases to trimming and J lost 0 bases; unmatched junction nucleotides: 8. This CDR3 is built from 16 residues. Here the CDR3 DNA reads TGTGCCAGCAGCAATGGACAGGCGTATAGCACAGATACGCAGTATTTT. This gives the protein CASSNGQAYSTDTQYF.

CDR3 coding DNA: TGTGCCAGCAGCGGGGGCCGTAGCGGGGGGGCCCAAGATACGCAGTATTTT. As protein: CASSGGRSGGAQDTQYF. The genes are TRBV9 and TRBJ2-3; TRBD2 agrees at 11 bases. V lost 3 bases, J lost 5 bases, and 11 bases stayed unmatched. The CDR3 has 17 residues. Germline loops: CDR1 SGDLS, CDR2 YYNGEE.

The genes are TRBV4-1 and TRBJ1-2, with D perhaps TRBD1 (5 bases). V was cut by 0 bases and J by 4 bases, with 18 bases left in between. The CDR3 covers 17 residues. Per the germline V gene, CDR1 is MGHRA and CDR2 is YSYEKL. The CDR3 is CASSQELAGDLVYGYTF. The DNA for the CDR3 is TGCGCCAGCAGCCAAGAATTGGCGGGGGACCTCGTCTATGGCTACACCTTC.

In DNA form, the CDR3 reads TGTGCCACCAGCAGAGAAAGGGGACAGGCCATCAATGAGCAGTTCTTC. Translated, it gives CATSRERGQAINEQFF. The rearrangement uses TRBV15 and TRBJ2-1, with 8 bases aligning to TRBD1. Per germline, CDR1 LNHNV and CDR2 YYDKDF (reference sequence). The CDR3 contains 16 residues. V shed 0 bases, J shed 6 bases, and the junction held 7 bases outside the gene matches. Supplemented by reference TRBV15 and TRBJ2-1, the full variable domain reads DAMVIQNPRYQVTQFGKPVTLSCSQTLNHNVMYWYQQKSSQAPKLLFHYYDKDFNNEADTPDNFQSRRPNTSFCFLDIRSPGLGDTAMYLCATSRERGQAINEQFFGPGTRLTVL.

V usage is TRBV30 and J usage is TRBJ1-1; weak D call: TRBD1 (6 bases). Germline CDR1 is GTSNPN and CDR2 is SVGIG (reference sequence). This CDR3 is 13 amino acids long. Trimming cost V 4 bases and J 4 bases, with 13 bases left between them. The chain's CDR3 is CAWTEGGITEAFF. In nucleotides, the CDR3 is TGTGCCTGGACCGAGGGGGGGATCACTGAAGCTTTCTTT.

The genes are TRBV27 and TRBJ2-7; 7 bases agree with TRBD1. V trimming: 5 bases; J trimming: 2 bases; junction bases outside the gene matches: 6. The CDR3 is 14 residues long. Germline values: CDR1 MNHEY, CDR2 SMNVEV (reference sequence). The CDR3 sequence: CASSNRDSAYEQYF. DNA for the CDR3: TGTGCCAGCAGTAACCGGGACAGTGCCTACGAGCAGTACTTC.

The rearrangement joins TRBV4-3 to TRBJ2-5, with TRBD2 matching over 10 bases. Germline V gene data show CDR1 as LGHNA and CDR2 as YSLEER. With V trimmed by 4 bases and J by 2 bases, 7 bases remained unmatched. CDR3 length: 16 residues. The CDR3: CASSPPSGGEQETQYF. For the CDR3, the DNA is TGCGCCAGCAGCCCCCCTAGCGGGGGCGAACAAGAGACCCAGTACTTC.

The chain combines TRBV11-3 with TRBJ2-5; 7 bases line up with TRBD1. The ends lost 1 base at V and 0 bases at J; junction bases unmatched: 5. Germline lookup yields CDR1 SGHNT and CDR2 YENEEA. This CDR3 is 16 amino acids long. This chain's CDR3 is CASSLVGGEDQETQYF. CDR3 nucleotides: TGTGCCAGCAGCTTAGTAGGGGGCGAGGACCAAGAGACCCAGTACTTC. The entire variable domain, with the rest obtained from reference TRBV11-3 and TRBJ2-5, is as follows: EAGVVQSPRYKIIEKKQPVAFWCNPISGHNTLYWYLQNLGQGPELLIRYENEEAVDDSQLPKDRFSAERLKGVDSTLKIQPAELGDSAVYLCASSLVGGEDQETQYFGPGTRLLVL.

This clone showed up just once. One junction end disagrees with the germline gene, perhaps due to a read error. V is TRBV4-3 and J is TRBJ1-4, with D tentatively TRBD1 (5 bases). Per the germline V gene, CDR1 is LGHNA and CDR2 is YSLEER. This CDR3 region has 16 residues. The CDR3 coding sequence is TGCGCCGGCAGTCCGGACGGATCCCTCGGGGGTGAAAAACTGTTTTTT. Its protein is CAGSPDGSLGGEKLFF.

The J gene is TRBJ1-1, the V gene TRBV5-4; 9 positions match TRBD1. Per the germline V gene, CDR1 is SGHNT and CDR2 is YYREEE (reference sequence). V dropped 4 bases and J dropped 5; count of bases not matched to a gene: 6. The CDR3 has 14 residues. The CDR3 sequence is CASSPDRGLTEAFF. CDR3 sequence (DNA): TGTGCCAGCAGCCCAGACAGGGGGTTGACTGAAGCTTTCTTT.

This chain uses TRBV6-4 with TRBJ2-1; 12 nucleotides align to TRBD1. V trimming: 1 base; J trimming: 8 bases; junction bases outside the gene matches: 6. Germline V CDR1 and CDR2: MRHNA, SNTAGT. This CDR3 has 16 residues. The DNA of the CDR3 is TGTGCCAGCAGTGACTTGGGGACAGGGGGCCTCGATGAGCAGTTCTTC. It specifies CASSDLGTGGLDEQFF.

CDR3 coding DNA: TGCAGCGTCGCTAGTGCGGTTGACGAGCAGTACTTC. Amino acid sequence: CSVASAVDEQYF. The V call is TRBV29-1, the J call TRBJ2-7; D remains ambiguous. V was cut by 6 bases and J by 5 bases, with 14 bases left in between. Germline V gene lookup returns CDR1 SQVTM and CDR2 ANQGSEA. This CDR3 comprises 12 residues.

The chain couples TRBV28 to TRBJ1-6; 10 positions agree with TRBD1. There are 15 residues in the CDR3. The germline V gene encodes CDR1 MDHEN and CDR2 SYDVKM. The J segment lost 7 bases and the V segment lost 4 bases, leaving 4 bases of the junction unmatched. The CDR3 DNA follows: TGTGCCAGCAGTTCCCCGGGACAGGGGAATTCACCCCTCCACTTT. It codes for CASSSPGQGNSPLHF.

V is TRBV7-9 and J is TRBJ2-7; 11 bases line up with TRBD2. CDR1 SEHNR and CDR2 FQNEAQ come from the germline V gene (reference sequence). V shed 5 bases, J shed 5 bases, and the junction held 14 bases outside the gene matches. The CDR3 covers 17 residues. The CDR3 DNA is TGTGCCAGCAGCCCGAGCGATGGGCTAGCGGGAGGTAACGAGCAGTACTTC. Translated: CASSPSDGLAGGNEQYF.

The CDR3, as DNA: TGTGCCAGCAGCCCTAGTTCGGGCTACACCTTC. It translates to CASSPSSGYTF. The V call is TRBV28, the J call TRBJ1-2; D gene unclear. The V gene's germline CDR1 is MDHEN and CDR2 SYDVKM. The germline V and J ends were trimmed by 6 bases and 8 bases, with 10 bases remaining between them. This CDR3 has 11 residues.

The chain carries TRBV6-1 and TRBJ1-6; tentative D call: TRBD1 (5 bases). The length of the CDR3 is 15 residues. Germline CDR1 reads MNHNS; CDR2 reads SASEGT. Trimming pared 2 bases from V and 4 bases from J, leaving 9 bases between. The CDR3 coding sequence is TGTGCCAGCAGTGAATCTCCAGGGTATAATTCACCCCTCCACTTT. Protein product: CASSESPGYNSPLHF.

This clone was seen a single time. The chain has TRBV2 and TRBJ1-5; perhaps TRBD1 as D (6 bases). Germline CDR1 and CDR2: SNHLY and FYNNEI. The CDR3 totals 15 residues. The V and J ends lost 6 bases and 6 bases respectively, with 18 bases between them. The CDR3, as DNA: TGTGCCAGCAGGTCATTAGGGGGGGGCGGTCAGCCCCAGCATTTT. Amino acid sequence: CASRSLGGGGQPQHF.

CDR3 nucleotide sequence: TGTGCCACCAGCGGCTCGGGACAGGAAGGGCCTGAAGCTTTCTTT. Encoded protein: CATSGSGQEGPEAFF. The chain carries TRBV15 and TRBJ1-1; the match to TRBD1 covers 8 bases. Trimming at V came to 5 bases and at J to 6 bases, leaving 11 bases not matched to a gene. The CDR3 length is 15 residues. CDR1 and CDR2 from the germline V gene are LNHNV and YYDKDF (reference sequence).

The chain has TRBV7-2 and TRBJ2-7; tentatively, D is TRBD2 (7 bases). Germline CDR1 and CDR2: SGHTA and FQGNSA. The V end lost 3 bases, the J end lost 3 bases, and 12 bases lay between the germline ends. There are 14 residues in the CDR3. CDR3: CASSLGGGLYEQYF. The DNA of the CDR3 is TGTGCCAGCAGCTTGGGGGGGGGCCTCTACGAGCAGTACTTC.

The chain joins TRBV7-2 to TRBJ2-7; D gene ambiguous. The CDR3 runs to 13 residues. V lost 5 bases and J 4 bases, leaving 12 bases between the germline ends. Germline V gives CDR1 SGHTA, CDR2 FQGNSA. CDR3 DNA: TGTGCCAGCAGCCACAACCAAAGATACGAGCAGTACTTC. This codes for CASSHNQRYEQYF.